This record looks at one TCR beta chain sequence and its context. The read falls 3 residues short of the CDR3 end, and the missing part is taken from the germline J gene. The CDR3 sequence is 14 residues long. Germline CDR1 DFQATT, CDR2 SNEGSKA (reference sequence). V gave up 5 bases and J gave up 1 base; unmatched junction bases: 4. These data belong to a study of T cells in women clearing cervical HPV infection. Profiling relied on immunoSEQ multiplex PCR, and the TCRdb table lists in-frame clones only, not all of them. This repertoire includes around 48,000 clones. The chain combines TRBV20-1 with TRBJ2-2, with TRBD1 matching over 7 bases. The TCR comes from a woman between 18 and 70 years old with a cervical HPV16 infection that either progressed to CIN3+ or cleared (not recorded which). The material sequenced was blood buffy coat. The CDR3 protein is CSAPDRRNTGELFF. The sequenced CDR3 bases are TGCAGTGCTCCGGACAGGCGGAACACCGGGGAG.